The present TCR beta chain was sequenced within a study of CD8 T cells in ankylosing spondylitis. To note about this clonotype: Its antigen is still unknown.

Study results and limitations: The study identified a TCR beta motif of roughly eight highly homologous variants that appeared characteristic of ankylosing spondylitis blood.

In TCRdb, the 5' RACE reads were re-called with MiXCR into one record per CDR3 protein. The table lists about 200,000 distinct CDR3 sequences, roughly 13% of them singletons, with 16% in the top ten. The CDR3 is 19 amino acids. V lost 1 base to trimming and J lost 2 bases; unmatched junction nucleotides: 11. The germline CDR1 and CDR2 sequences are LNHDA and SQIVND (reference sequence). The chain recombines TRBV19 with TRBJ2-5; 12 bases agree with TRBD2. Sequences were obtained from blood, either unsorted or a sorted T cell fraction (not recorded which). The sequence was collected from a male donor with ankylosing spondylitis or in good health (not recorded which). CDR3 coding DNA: TGTGCCAGTAGTATAGGGTTCCCGACTAGCGGGGGACCTCAAGAGACCCAGTACTTC. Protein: CASSIGFPTSGGPQETQYF.